This is a list of T cell receptor beta chains from one sample in a study of blood T cell repertoires in COVID-19. Profiled with immunoSEQ multiplex PCR; TCRdb holds only in-frame clones, not every one. Of about 210,000 clones listed, approximately 85% are singletons. The sample comprised peripheral blood. Receptors were obtained from a woman between 50 and 59 years old with active or convalescent COVID-19. CDR3s include the opening cysteine and the closing phenylalanine or tryptophan.

V	J	CDR3
TRBV28	TRBJ1-2	CASRGRGGNYGYTF
TRBV29-1	TRBJ2-3	CSVVRGWADTQYF
TRBV7-9	TRBJ1-4	CASSLMGADEKLFF
TRBV12-5	TRBJ1-5	CASGLGRGGLYSNQPQHF
TRBV6-5	TRBJ1-1	CASSYGGAEAFF
TRBV7-9	TRBJ2-7	CASSLNQAADYLQYF
TRBV4-1	TRBJ2-1	CASSPVRGTSDYNEQFF
TRBV15	TRBJ2-3	CATSRSPGTVPDTQYF
TRBV27	TRBJ2-7	CASSRGRGAVYEQYF
TRBV27	TRBJ1-2	CASSLGPRLGRDLNYGYTF
TRBV29-1	TRBJ2-5	CSVGGRGGHETQYF
TRBV2	TRBJ2-1	CASGDILRVAGGSLPQFF
TRBV5-1	TRBJ2-7	CASSLMGQLYEQYF
TRBV3-1/TRBV3-2	TRBJ2-3	CASSLGTGLDTQYF
TRBV6-5	TRBJ1-1	CASSFPGGPGTEAFF
TRBV2	TRBJ2-1	CASNRAGNEQFF
TRBV5-4	TRBJ1-2	CASSSLDRGDYGYTF
TRBV20-1	TRBJ2-3	CSASLLGVTSGDTQYF
TRBV20-1	TRBJ2-7	CSASGGGSYEQYF
TRBV10-3	TRBJ1-1	CAISQEGVNTEAFF
TRBV7-9	TRBJ2-5	CASSLLDTQETQYF
TRBV6-5	TRBJ1-2	CASIPRMTGNYGYTF
TRBV6-5	TRBJ2-7	CASRYGGGTISYEQYF
TRBV30	TRBJ1-5	CAPLPGDREGVPINQPQHF
TRBV18	TRBJ1-6	CASSPGQPYSPLHF